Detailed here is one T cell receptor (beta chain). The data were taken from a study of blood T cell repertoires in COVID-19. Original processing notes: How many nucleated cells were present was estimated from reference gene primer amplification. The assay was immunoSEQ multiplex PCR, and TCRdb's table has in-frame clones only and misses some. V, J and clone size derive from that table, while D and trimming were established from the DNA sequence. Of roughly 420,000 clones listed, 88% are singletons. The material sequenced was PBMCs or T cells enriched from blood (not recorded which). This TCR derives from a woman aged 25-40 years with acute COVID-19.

The CDR3 DNA follows: TGCGCCAGCAGCTTAAGTGGGGGAGACAGGCGCGACGGAAACACCATATATTTT. Amino acid sequence: CASSLSGGDRRDGNTIYF. The chain couples TRBV5-1 to TRBJ1-3; possibly TRBD1 for D (6 bases). Germline CDR1 and CDR2: SGHRS and YFSETQ. The V end lost 2 bases, the J end lost 4 bases, and 22 bases lay between the germline ends. The CDR3 sequence is 18 residues long.